The clone carrying this T cell receptor beta chain was observed a handful of times. What it binds is unknown. The data derive from a study of T-cell memory formation after mild COVID-19. cDNA libraries for TCR alpha and TCR beta, carrying sample barcodes and UMIs, came from 5'RACE with constant-segment primers. One entry per CDR3 protein, called by TCRdb with MiXCR from the 5' RACE reads. The sample has about 200,000 distinct CDR3 sequences; roughly 10% are singletons. Study-level points and caveats: The appearance of some responding clones in pre-infection memory suggested that cross-reactive memory joined. Clones shrinking between day 15 and 85 showed a balanced CD4/CD8 split, and those that grew later tilted toward CD4+.

The CDR3 covers 15 residues. Germline V CDR1 and CDR2: SGHAT, FQNNGV. The V gene end was trimmed by 5 bases and the J gene end by 1 base; junction bases not matched to a gene: 6. The chain joins TRBV11-2 to TRBJ2-3, with TRBD2 identical over 7 bases. The source of this sequence is a man between 18 and 35 years old who had mild COVID-19 (a few samples of this study predate the infection). Cell type and time point are not known. The sample comprised PBMCs or a T cell subset sorted from them (not recorded which). The CDR3 loop reads CASSASRGGTDTQYF. CDR3 bases: TGTGCCAGCAGCGCCTCCCGGGGGGGCACAGATACGCAGTATTTT.